The 17 T cell receptor beta chains below come from one sample, sequenced in a study of shared clonotypes between healthy human individuals. Using immunoSEQ multiplex PCR, the repertoire was profiled, and TCRdb retains in-frame clones only, with some absent. Of roughly 1,100,000 clones listed, about 75% were seen once; the top ten hold nearly 1.5%. Sequenced: memory CD4+ T cells sorted from blood. Subset given: CD45RA-negative fraction. These receptors originate from a man aged 18 to 29 in good health.

CDR3 DNA: TGCGCCAGCAGCTTCCCGGACAGTACGGAGACCCAGTACTTC. Its protein product is CASSFPDSTETQYF. The rearrangement uses TRBV5-1 and TRBJ2-5; tentative D call: TRBD1 (6 bases). Trimming removed 2 bases at V and 5 bases at J, with 13 bases between. CDR1 SGHRS and CDR2 YFSETQ come from the germline V gene. The CDR3 is 14 amino acids.

This clone came up a few times. This chain uses TRBV5-4 with TRBJ2-5, with 14 positions matching TRBD2. CDR3 length: 18 amino acids. CDR1 and CDR2 from the germline V gene are SGHNT and YYREEE (reference sequence). V was pared by 0 bases and J by 3 bases, with 7 bases of the junction left unmatched. The CDR3 region has the DNA TGTGCCAGCAGCTTGGGGAGGTCGGGACTAGCGGGAGAAGAGACCCAGTACTTC. It translates to CASSLGRSGLAGEETQYF.

J is TRBJ2-7 and V is TRBV2, with D possibly TRBD2 on 5 matching bases. The V end lost 11 bases, the J end lost 1 base, and 18 bases lay between the germline ends. CDR3 length: 14 residues. The germline gives CDR1 SNHLY, CDR2 FYNNEI. The CDR3 is CALKERSGSYEQYF. For the CDR3, the DNA is TGTGCCCTCAAGGAAAGGAGCGGTTCCTACGAGCAGTACTTC.

The chain carries TRBV23-1 and TRBJ1-5, with D uncertain. TRBV23-1 is reported as an ORF; its role is uncertain. Deletions cut 1 base from V and 0 bases from J, with 13 bases between. CDR3 length: 17 residues. Here the CDR3 reads CASSQFTWRHSNQPQHF. CDR3 sequence (DNA): TGCGCCAGCAGTCAATTTACCTGGCGACATAGCAATCAGCCCCAGCATTTT.

The J gene is TRBJ1-5, the V gene TRBV28; D unclear. CDR1 is MDHEN and CDR2 is SYDVKM in the germline V gene. Trimming shortened V by 5 bases and J by 1 base, and 15 bases separated the two germline ends. This CDR3 comprises 16 residues. CDR3 residues: CASSAAWVSSNQPQHF. CDR3 DNA: TGTGCCAGCAGTGCGGCATGGGTTTCGAGCAATCAGCCCCAGCATTTT.

The table lists this clone with a few counts. The rearrangement links TRBV5-1 to TRBJ2-1; D is uncertain. This CDR3 spans 14 amino acids. Trimming stripped 7 bases from V and 0 bases from J, with 11 bases between. The germline V gene has CDR1 SGHRS and CDR2 YFSETQ. The CDR3 loop is CASGLVDSYNEQFF. DNA of the CDR3: TGCGCCAGCGGCCTAGTCGACTCCTACAATGAGCAGTTCTTC.

This chain connects TRBV19 to TRBJ1-5, with 9 bases fitting TRBD1. V lost 5 bases and J lost 2; bases outside the gene matches: 7. The CDR3 sequence is 16 residues long. CDR1 and CDR2 from the germline V gene are LNHDA and SQIVND (reference sequence). CDR3 region: CASSQTGGAGNQPQHF. The CDR3 DNA reads TGTGCCAGTAGTCAAACAGGGGGCGCCGGCAATCAGCCCCAGCATTTT.

A few counts support this clone. This chain uses TRBV10-2 with TRBJ2-2, with 8 bases that match TRBD1. This CDR3 is 14 amino acids long. J was trimmed by 6 bases and V by 6 bases; bases with no gene match: 6. CDR1 and CDR2 from the germline V gene are WSHSY and SAAADI. CDR3 DNA: TGCGCCAGCAGAAGGACGACAGGGGCCGGGGAGCTGTTTTTT. The encoded protein is CASRRTTGAGELFF.

The chain is built from TRBV7-3 and TRBJ2-2; D not certain. CDR1 is SGHTA and CDR2 is FQGTGA in the germline V gene. V was trimmed by 0 bases and J by 0 bases, leaving 2 bases between them. The CDR3 is made up of 14 amino acids. For the CDR3, the DNA is TGTGCCAGCAGCTTAACGCCGAACACCGGGGAGCTGTTTTTT. Protein product: CASSLTPNTGELFF.

The chain couples TRBV15 to TRBJ2-5, with D unclear. The CDR3 has 13 amino acids. CDR1 LNHNV and CDR2 YYDKDF come from the germline V gene (reference sequence). V lost 0 bases and J 1 base, leaving 3 bases between the germline ends. CDR3 bases: TGTGCCACCAGCAGAGATCTCCAAGAGACCCAGTACTTC. Translating it yields CATSRDLQETQYF.

This rearrangement joins TRBV7-2 to TRBJ2-7, with 8 bases lining up with TRBD1. The V and J ends lost 5 bases and 0 bases, in that order; junction bases with no gene match: 9. CDR1 SGHTA and CDR2 FQGNSA come from the germline V gene. The CDR3 length is 16 residues. The CDR3 DNA follows: TGTGCCAGCAGCCAGGGGGCAGGGTGGGACTCCTACGAGCAGTACTTC. Translation: CASSQGAGWDSYEQYF.

This clone has just one count. The chain recombines TRBV7-9 with TRBJ2-2; 7 bases fit TRBD1. Per the germline V gene, CDR1 is SEHNR and CDR2 is FQNEAQ (reference sequence). V dropped 5 bases and J dropped 3; count of bases not matched to a gene: 3. The CDR3 consists of 14 residues. CDR3 sequence (DNA): TGTGCCAGCAGCCCGGGACAGCACACCGGGGAGCTGTTTTTT. Amino acid sequence: CASSPGQHTGELFF. The full variable domain, its missing parts supplied by reference TRBV7-9 and TRBJ2-2, is DTGVSQNPRHKITKRGQNVTFRCDPISEHNRLYWYRQTLGQGPEFLTYFQNEAQLEKSRLLSDRFSAERPKGSFSTLEIQRTEQGDSAMYLCASSPGQHTGELFFGEGSRLTVL.

As concerns this clone: Different DNA sequences within this sample yield the same CDR3. The rearrangement uses TRBV18 and TRBJ1-6; D is unresolved. The germline V and J ends were trimmed by 2 bases and 6 bases, with 5 bases remaining between them. Germline values: CDR1 KGHSH, CDR2 LQKENI. The CDR3 runs to 13 residues. The DNA of the CDR3 is TGTGCCAGCTCACCAGGCATTAATTCACCCCTCCACTTT. It translates to CASSPGINSPLHF.

V usage is TRBV6-1 and J usage is TRBJ2-7, with 7 bases identical to TRBD1. CDR3 size: 19 residues. V shed 4 bases, J shed 2 bases, and the junction held 20 bases outside the gene matches. Germline CDR1 is MNHNS and CDR2 is SASEGT. CDR3 region: CASSGRQGELRIRAYEQYF. As DNA, the CDR3 is TGTGCCAGCAGTGGACGACAGGGAGAGTTGAGGATAAGGGCCTACGAGCAGTACTTC.

V usage is TRBV5-4 and J usage is TRBJ2-5, with 8 positions matching TRBD1. The CDR3 extends over 16 amino acids. Germline loops: CDR1 SGHNT, CDR2 YYREEE (reference sequence). Trimming took 1 base from V and 5 from J; bases not matched to a gene: 10. CDR3 sequence (DNA): TGTGCCAGCAGCTTGACCTTGGACAGGGCAAGGGAGACCCAGTACTTC. Its protein product is CASSLTLDRARETQYF.

CDR3 protein: CASSLEGYGYGYTF. The CDR3 region has the DNA TGTGCCAGCAGCTTGGAGGGGTACGGCTATGGCTACACCTTC. The genes are TRBV5-4 and TRBJ1-2; perhaps TRBD1 as D (5 bases). V lost 0 bases and J 4 bases, leaving 10 bases between the germline ends. From germline, CDR1 is SGHNT and CDR2 YYREEE (reference sequence). CDR3 size: 14 residues.

This clone occurred many times. V is TRBV10-3 and J is TRBJ2-1, with D possibly being TRBD1 (5 bases). Trimming removed 2 bases from V and 12 bases from J, with 14 bases in between. This CDR3 spans 13 amino acids. The germline V gene has CDR1 ENHRY and CDR2 SYGVKD. The CDR3 DNA sequence: TGTGCCATCAGTGAGGGGGCTTTCTTGGGGCAGTTCTTC. Translation gives CAISEGAFLGQFF.